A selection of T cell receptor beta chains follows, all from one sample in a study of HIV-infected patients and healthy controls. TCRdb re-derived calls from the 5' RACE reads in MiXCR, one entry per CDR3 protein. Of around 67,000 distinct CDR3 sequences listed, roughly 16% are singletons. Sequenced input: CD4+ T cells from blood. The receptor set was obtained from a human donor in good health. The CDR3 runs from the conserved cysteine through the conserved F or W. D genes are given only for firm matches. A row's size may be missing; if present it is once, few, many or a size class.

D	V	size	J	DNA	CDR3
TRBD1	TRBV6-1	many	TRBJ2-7	TGTGCCAGCAGTGGGACAGGGGGTTACGAGCAGTACTTC	CASSGTGGYEQYF
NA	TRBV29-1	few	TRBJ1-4	TGCAGCGTTACAGCCGGAGAAAAACTGTTTTTT	CSVTAGEKLFF
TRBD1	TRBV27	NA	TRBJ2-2	TGTGCCAGCAGTGAACAGGGGGCGCGGAGGACCGGGGAGCTGTTTTTT	CASSEQGARRTGELFF
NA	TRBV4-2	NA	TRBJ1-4	TGTGCCAGCAGCCAAGAACGGGGAACGGGGGGCGGAAATGAAAAACTGTTTTTT	CASSQERGTGGGNEKLFF
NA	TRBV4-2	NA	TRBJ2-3	TGTGCCAGCAGCCAAGCCAGGGGAAACACAGATACGCAGTATTTT	CASSQARGNTDTQYF
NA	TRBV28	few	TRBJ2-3	TGTGCCAGCAGTGAAATGAGAGATGCAGATACGCAGTATTTT	CASSEMRDADTQYF
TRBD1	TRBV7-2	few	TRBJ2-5	TGTGCCAGCAGCTTCCCAGGGGGAGAGACCCAGTACTTC	CASSFPGGETQYF
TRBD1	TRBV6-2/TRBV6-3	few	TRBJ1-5	TGCGGCACAGGGGACCCCAATCAGCCCCAGCATTTT	CGTGDPNQPQHF
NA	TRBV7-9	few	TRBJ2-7	TGTGCCGTCCGGAGGGACAGCGGGAGCTCCCGCTCCTACGAGCAGTACTTC	CAVRRDSGSSRSYEQYF
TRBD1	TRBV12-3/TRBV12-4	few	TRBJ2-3	TGTGCCAGCAGGTCCCGGGACAGGGGCTTCACAGATACGCAGTATTTT	CASRSRDRGFTDTQYF
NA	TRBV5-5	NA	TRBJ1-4	TGTGCCAGCAGCCTCATGGGGGCAACTAATGAAAAACTGTTTTTT	CASSLMGATNEKLFF
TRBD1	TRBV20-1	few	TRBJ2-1	TGCAGGATCGGGACAGGGGGCGCTGAGCCCCCGTTCTTC	CRIGTGGAEPPFF
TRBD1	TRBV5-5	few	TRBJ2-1	TGTGCCAGCAGCTTGCAGGGGGCTGAAAATGAGCAGTTCTTC	CASSLQGAENEQFF
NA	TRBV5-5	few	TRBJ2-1	TGTGCCAGTCTAAGAAGCACCTCCTACAATGAGCAGTTCTTC	CASLRSTSYNEQFF
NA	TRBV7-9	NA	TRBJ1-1	TGTGCCAGCAGCCCGACAGGTGGGTTCGGGGAAGCTTTCTTT	CASSPTGGFGEAFF
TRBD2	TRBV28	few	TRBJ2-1	TGTGCCAGCAGTTCCGGGACTAGCGGGGGTTACGATGAGCAGTTCTTC	CASSSGTSGGYDEQFF
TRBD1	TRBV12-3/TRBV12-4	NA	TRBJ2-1	TGTGCCAGCAGTCCAAGGGGACAGGAGTCCTACAATGAGCAGTTCTTC	CASSPRGQESYNEQFF
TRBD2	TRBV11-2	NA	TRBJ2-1	TGTGCCAGCAGCTCATATAGCGGGAGGGCCGGCAATGAGCAGTTCTTC	CASSSYSGRAGNEQFF
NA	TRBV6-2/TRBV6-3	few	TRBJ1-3	TGTGCCAGCACCCCGGACGGACTCTCTGGAAACACCATATATTTT	CASTPDGLSGNTIYF
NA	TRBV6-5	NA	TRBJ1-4	TGTGCCAGCAGTTACTCGATGGGTTCAACTAATGAAAAACTGTTTTTT	CASSYSMGSTNEKLFF
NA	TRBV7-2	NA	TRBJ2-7	TGTGCCAGCAGCGCCCCCGGGCAGAGCCTCGCCCAAAACGAGCAGTACTTC	CASSAPGQSLAQNEQYF
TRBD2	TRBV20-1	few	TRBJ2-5	TGCAGTGCCCCCTGGGTTAGCGGGGGCCTGACCCAGTACTTC	CSAPWVSGGLTQYF
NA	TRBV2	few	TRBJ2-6	TGTGCCAGCAGTGGGGGTTTCTCTGGGGCCAACGTCCTGACTTTC	CASSGGFSGANVLTF
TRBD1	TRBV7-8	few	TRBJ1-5	TGTGCCAGCAGCTTAGTAGGGGGGGGACAGGGGGCCAATCAGCCCCAGCATTTT	CASSLVGGGQGANQPQHF
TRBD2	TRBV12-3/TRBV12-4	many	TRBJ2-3	TGTGCCAGTCTTCAGCGGGGGGCCACAGATACGCAGTATTTT	CASLQRGATDTQYF
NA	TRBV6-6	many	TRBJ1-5	TGTGCCAGCAGTTACGGGGAGAGAAGCAATCAGCCCCAGCATTTT	CASSYGERSNQPQHF
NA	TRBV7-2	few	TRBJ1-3	TGTGCCAGCAGCTTTCAGGGCCCTGGAAACACCATATATTTT	CASSFQGPGNTIYF
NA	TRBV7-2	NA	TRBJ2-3	TGTGCCAGCAGCCGCCCCTCCACAGATACGCAGTATTTT	CASSRPSTDTQYF
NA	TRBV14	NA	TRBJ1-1	TGTGCCAGCAGCCACGATTTTGGTCTGAACACTGAAGCTTTCTTT	CASSHDFGLNTEAFF
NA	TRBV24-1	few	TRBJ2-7	TGTGCCACCAGTTCGGGTTACGAGCAGTACTTC	CATSSGYEQYF
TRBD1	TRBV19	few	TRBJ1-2	TGTGCCAGTAGTATTTTGGCAGGGGGCTATGGCTACACCTTC	CASSILAGGYGYTF
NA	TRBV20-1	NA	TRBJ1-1	TGCAGTGCTAGTAAGGGGAACACTGAAGCTTTCTTT	CSASKGNTEAFF
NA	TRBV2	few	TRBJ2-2	TGTGCCAGCAGTGAGGACAGCTCGAACACCGGGGAGCTGTTTTTT	CASSEDSSNTGELFF
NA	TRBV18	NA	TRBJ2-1	TGTGCCAGCTCACCATTTTTAGACAATGAGCAGTTCTTC	CASSPFLDNEQFF
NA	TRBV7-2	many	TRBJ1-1	TGTGCCAGCAGCTTAGGGGGCAGACGTACTGAAGCTTTCTTT	CASSLGGRRTEAFF
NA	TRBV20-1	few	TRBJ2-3	TGCAGTGCCACTATAGGCACAGATACGCAGTATTTT	CSATIGTDTQYF
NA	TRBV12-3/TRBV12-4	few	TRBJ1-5	TGTGCCAGCAGTCCCCCAGGCGAATGGGAGCCCCAGCATTTT	CASSPPGEWEPQHF
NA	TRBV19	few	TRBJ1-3	TGTGCCAGTAGCAGACAGATACGGAACCCTGGAAACACCATATATTTT	CASSRQIRNPGNTIYF
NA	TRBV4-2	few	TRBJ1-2	TGTGCCAGCAGCCAGGATCCCGACTGGACCGACTATGGCTACACCTTC	CASSQDPDWTDYGYTF
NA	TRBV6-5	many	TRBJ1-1	TGTGCCAGCAGACCCGGACAGTACCAGGGCACTGAAGCTTTCTTT	CASRPGQYQGTEAFF
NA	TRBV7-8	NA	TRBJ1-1	TGTGCCAGCAGCCAACGGGGAGGAAGGGCTTTCTTT	CASSQRGGRAFF
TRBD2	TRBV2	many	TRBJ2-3	TGTGCCAGCAGTTCCAGCGGGGGCACAGATACGCAGTATTTT	CASSSSGGTDTQYF